The clone carrying this T cell receptor beta chain was seen repeatedly, ten times or more. Its antigen is unidentified. V trimming: 2 bases; J trimming: 4 bases; junction bases outside the gene matches: 11. The CDR3 sequence is 16 residues long. Germline V gene data show CDR1 as MNHEY and CDR2 as SVGEGT. By 5'RACE template switching, TCR cDNA was produced, with a universal primer site and UMIs added in the process. MiXCR, run by TCRdb on the 5' RACE reads, gives a single entry per CDR3 protein. The data show 200,000 to 300,000 distinct CDR3 sequences, 6.7% seen once. This sample is part of a study of T cells after yellow fever vaccination. The study, taken as a whole, reports: The appearance of a small share of clonotypes in both CD4 and CD8 compartments was observed. Most clones from primary vaccination resurfaced after the booster (nearly 97% CD4, less than 90% CD8). Though it reached lower strength, the secondary response hit its peak faster, day 5 versus 15.

This chain uses TRBV6-2 or TRBV6-3 with TRBJ2-7; TRBD1 matches at 7 bases. This sequence was found in a man aged 30 to 45 who received the YFV17D yellow fever vaccine. Sequenced here: CD4+ T cells sorted from PBMCs, sampled on the day of the yellow fever booster vaccination. The CDR3 DNA sequence: TGTGCCAGCAGTTACCCGACACACAGGGGAGATTACGAGCAGTACTTC. Translating gives CASSYPTHRGDYEQYF.